This T cell receptor beta chain was sequenced in a study of T cells in Graves' hyperthyroidism and ophthalmopathy. Diagnosis rested on symptoms, serum thyroxine and TRAb, thyroid ultrasound, and orbital computed tomography. Amplified TCR beta CDR3 regions derived from RNA transcripts. TCR CDR3 regions were first amplified by RT-PCR with HTBI primers. Using its own MiXCR run on the multiplex PCR reads, TCRdb lists one record per CDR3 protein. Here the sample spans some 600,000 distinct CDR3 sequences, around 13% being singletons. Germline CDR1 is DFQATT and CDR2 is SNEGSKA (reference sequence). CDR3 length: 13 residues. Trimming removed 6 bases at V and 4 bases at J, with 16 bases between.

The sequenced sample was blood. V usage is TRBV20-1 and J usage is TRBJ2-7; perhaps TRBD2 as D (7 bases). The TCR comes from a woman aged 30 to 39 with Graves' hyperthyroidism that later progressed to Graves' ophthalmopathy. CDR3 coding DNA: TGCAGTGCGCCTTTGGGGAGGGGGTACGAGCAGTACTTC. Translating it yields CSAPLGRGYEQYF.